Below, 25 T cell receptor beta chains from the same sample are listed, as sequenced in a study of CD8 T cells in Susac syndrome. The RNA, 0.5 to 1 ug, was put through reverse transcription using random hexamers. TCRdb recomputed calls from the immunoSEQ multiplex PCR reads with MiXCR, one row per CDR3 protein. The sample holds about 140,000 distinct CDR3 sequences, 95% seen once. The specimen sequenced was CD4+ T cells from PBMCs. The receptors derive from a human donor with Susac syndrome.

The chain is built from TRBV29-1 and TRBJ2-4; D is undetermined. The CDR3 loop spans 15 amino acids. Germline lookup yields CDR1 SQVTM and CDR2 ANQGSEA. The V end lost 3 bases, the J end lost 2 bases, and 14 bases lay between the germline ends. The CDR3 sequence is CSVELGSHSKNIQYF. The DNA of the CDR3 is TGCAGCGTTGAGTTGGGCAGTCACTCCAAAAACATTCAGTACTTC.

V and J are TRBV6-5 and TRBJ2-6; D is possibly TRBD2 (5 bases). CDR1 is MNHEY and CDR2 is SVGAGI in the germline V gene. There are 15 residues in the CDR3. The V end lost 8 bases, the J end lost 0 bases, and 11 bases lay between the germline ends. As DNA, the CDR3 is TGTGCCAGCCATCGTAGCGACTCTGGGGCCAACGTCCTGACTTTC. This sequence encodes CASHRSDSGANVLTF.

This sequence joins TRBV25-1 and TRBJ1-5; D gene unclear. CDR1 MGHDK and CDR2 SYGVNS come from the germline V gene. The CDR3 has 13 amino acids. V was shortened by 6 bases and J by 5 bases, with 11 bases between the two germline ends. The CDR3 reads CASRGRVDQPQHF. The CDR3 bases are TGTGCCAGCAGAGGGAGGGTTGATCAGCCCCAGCATTTT.

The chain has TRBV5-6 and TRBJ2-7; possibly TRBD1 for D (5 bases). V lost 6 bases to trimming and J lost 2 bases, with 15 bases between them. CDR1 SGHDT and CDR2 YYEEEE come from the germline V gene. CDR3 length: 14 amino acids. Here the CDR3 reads CASTMKGITYEQYF. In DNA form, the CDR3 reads TGTGCCAGCACCATGAAGGGGATTACCTACGAGCAGTACTTC.

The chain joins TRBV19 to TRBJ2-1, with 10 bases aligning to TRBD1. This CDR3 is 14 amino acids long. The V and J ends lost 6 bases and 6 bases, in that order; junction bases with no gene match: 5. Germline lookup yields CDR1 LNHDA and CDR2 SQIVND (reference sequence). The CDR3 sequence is CASSVTGGLNEQFF. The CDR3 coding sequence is TGTGCCAGTAGCGTGACAGGGGGCCTCAATGAGCAGTTCTTC.

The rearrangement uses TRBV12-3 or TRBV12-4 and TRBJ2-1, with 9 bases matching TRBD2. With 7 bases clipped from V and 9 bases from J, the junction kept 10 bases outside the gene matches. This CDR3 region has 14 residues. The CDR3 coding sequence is TGTGCCAGCAATCCGGGACTAGCAGTGGTTGAGCAGTTCTTC. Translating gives CASNPGLAVVEQFF.

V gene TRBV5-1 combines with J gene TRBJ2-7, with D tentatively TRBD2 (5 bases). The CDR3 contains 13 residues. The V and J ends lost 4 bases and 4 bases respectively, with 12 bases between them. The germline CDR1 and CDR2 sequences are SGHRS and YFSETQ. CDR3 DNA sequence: TGCGCCAGCAGCCCGAACGGGGTGTACGAGCAGTACTTC. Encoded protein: CASSPNGVYEQYF.

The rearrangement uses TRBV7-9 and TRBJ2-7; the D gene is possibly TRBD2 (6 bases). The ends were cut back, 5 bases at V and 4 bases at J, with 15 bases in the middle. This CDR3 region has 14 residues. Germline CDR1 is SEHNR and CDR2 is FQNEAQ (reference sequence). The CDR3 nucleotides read TGTGCCAGCAGCCTTGGGGCGGGACCGTACGAGCAGTACTTC. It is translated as CASSLGAGPYEQYF.

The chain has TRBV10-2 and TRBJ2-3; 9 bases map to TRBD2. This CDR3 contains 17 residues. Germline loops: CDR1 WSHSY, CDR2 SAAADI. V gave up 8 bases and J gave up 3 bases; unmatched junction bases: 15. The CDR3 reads CASPPMSVAGGTDTQYF. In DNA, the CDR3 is TGCGCCAGCCCTCCGATGTCGGTGGCGGGAGGGACAGATACGCAGTATTTT.

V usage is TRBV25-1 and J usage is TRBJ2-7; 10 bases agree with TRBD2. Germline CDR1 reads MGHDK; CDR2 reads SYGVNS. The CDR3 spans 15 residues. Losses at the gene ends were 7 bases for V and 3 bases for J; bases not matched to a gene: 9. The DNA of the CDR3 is TGTGCCAGCACCAGTCCTAGCGGGAGTAACTACGAGCAGTACTTC. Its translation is CASTSPSGSNYEQYF.

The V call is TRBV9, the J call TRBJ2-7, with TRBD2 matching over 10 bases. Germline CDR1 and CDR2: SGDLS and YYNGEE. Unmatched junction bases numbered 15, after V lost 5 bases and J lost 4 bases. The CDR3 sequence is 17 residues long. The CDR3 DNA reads TGTGCCAGCAGACATCTACTCCCAATAGCGGGAGGATACGAGCAGTACTTC. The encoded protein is CASRHLLPIAGGYEQYF.

The CDR3: CASSFWMSSNTGELFF. The CDR3 nucleotides read TGTGCCAGCAGCTTCTGGATGTCATCGAACACCGGGGAGCTGTTTTTT. This chain joins TRBV7-2 and TRBJ2-2; D not certain. V lost 3 bases and J lost 0, with 11 bases in between. Germline CDR1 reads SGHTA; CDR2 reads FQGNSA. The CDR3 contains 16 residues.

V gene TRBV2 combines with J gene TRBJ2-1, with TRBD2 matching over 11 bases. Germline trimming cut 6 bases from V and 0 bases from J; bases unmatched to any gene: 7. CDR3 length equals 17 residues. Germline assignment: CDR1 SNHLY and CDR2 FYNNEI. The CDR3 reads CASSRTSGHSSYNEQFF. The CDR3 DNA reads TGTGCCAGCAGCCGGACTAGCGGGCATAGCTCCTACAATGAGCAGTTCTTC.

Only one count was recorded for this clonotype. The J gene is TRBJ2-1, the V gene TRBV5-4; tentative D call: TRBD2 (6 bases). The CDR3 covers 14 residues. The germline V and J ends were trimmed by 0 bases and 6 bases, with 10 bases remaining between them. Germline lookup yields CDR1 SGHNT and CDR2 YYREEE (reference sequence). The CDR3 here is CASSLVMGGNEQFF. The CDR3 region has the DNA TGTGCCAGCAGCTTGGTTATGGGGGGCAATGAGCAGTTCTTC.

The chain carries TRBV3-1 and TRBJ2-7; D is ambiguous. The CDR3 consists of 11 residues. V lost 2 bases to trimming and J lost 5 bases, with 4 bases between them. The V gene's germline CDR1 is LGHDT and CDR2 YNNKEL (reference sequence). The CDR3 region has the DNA TGTGCCAGCAGCCAAAGTCACGAGCAGTACTTC. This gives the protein CASSQSHEQYF.

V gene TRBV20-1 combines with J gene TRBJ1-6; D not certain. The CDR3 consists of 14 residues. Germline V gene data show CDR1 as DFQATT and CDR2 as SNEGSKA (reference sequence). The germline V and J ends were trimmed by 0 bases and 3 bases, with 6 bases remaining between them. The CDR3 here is CSARDRDYNSPLHF. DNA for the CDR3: TGCAGTGCTAGAGATCGCGACTATAATTCACCCCTCCACTTT.

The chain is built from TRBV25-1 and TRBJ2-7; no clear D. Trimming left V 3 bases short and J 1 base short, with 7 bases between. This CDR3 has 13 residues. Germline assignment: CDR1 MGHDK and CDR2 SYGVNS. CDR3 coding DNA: TGTGCCAGCAGTGACGAGGAATCCTACGAGCAGTACTTC. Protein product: CASSDEESYEQYF.

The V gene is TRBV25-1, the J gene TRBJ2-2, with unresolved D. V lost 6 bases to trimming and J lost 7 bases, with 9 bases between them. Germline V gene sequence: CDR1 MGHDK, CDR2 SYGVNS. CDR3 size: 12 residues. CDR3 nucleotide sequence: TGTGCCAGCAGCCCCCTCGTCGGGGAGCTGTTTTTT. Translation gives CASSPLVGELFF.

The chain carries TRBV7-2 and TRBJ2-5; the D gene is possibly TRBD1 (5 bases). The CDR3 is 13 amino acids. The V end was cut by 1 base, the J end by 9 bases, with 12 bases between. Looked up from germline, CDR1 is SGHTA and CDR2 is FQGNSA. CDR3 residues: CASSLGQGSSQYF. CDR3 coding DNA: TGTGCCAGCAGCTTAGGCCAGGGATCGTCCCAGTACTTC.

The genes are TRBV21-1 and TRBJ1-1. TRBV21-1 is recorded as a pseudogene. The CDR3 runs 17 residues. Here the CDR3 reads CASSKAPGGPMNTEAFF. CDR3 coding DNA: TGTGCCAGCAGCAAAGCCCCGGGAGGACCCATGAACACTGAAGCTTTCTTT.

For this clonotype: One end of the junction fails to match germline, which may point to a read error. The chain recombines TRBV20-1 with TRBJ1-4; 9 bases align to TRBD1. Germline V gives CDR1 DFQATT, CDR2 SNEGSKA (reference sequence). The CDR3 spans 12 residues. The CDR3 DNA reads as TGCAGTGCACAACCACAGGGGGCACAACCCCTTTTT. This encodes CSAQPQGAQPLF.

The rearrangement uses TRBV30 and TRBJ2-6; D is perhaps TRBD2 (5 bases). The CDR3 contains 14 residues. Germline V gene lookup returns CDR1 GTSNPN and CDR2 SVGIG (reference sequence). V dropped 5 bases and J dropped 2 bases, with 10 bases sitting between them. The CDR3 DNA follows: TGTGCCTGGCACCGGGGAACTGGGGCCAACGTCCTGACTTTC. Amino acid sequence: CAWHRGTGANVLTF.

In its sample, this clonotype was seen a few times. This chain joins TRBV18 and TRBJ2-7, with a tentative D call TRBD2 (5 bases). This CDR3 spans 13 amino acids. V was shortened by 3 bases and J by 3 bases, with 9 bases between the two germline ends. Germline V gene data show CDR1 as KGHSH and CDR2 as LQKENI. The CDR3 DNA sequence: TGTGCCAGCTCACCTGCGGGTATCTACGAGCAGTACTTC. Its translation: CASSPAGIYEQYF.

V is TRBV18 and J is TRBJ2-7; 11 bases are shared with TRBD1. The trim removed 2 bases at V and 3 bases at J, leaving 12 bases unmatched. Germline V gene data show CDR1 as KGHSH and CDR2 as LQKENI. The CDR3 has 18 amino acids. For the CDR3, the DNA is TGTGCCAGCTCACCAATGGGACAGGGGGGGTACTACCTCTACGAGCAGTACTTC. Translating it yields CASSPMGQGGYYLYEQYF.

The chain's CDR3 is CSAGTSRNYEQYF. CDR3 coding DNA: TGCAGTGCTGGGACTAGTAGGAACTACGAGCAGTACTTC. The chain has TRBV20-1 and TRBJ2-7; 8 positions agree with TRBD2. The germline gives CDR1 DFQATT, CDR2 SNEGSKA (reference sequence). Trimming cost V 5 bases and J 3 bases; bases outside gene matches: 6. The CDR3 contains 13 residues.